This T cell receptor beta chain was identified in a study of blood T cell repertoires in COVID-19. Study information: Collection of acute and convalescent COVID-19 samples took place in the United States, Italy and Spain.

This CDR3 comprises 13 residues. The J segment lost 7 bases and the V segment lost 2 bases, leaving 3 bases of the junction unmatched. The V gene's germline CDR1 is MRHNA and CDR2 SNTAGT. TCRdb keeps only in-frame clones here, not all; method: immunoSEQ multiplex PCR. The sample gives 55,000 to 95,000 clones, about 84% of which show up once; less than 2% is in the top ten. Sequencing was carried out using peripheral blood. The chain uses TRBV6-4 and TRBJ1-1, with TRBD1 matching 8 bases. This receptor was taken from an older woman with acute or convalescent COVID-19. The CDR3 bases are TGTGCCAGCAGTGACCCCGACAGGGGTGAAGCTTTCTTT. Translation gives CASSDPDRGEAFF.